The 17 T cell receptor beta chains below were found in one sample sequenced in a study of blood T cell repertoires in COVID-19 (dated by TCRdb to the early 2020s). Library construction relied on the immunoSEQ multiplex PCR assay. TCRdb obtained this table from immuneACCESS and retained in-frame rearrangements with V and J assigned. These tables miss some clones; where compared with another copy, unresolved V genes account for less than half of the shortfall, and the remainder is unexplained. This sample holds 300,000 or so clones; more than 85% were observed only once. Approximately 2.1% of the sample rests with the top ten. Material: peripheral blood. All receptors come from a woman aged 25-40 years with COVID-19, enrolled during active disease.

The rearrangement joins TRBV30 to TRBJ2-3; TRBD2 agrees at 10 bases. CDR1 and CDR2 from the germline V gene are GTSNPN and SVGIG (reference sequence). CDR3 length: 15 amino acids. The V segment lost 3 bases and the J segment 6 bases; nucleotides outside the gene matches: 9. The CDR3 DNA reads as TGTGCCTGGAGCCCTCTAGCGGGAGTCGGGGATACGCAGTATTTT. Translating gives CAWSPLAGVGDTQYF.

The CDR3 nucleotides are TGTGCCAGCAGGGGGGGGCCGAACACTGAAGCTTTCTTT. This codes for CASRGGPNTEAFF. The chain couples TRBV13 to TRBJ1-1, with TRBD1 as a possible D gene (6 bases). The CDR3 covers 13 residues. The V gene lost 6 bases and the J gene lost 1 base, with 9 bases spanning the gap. CDR1 PRHDT and CDR2 FYEKMQ come from the germline V gene (reference sequence). The full variable domain, rest sourced from reference TRBV13 and TRBJ1-1, is AAGVIQSPRHLIKEKRETATLKCYPIPRHDTVYWYQQGPGQDPQFLISFYEKMQSDKGSIPDRFSAQQFSDYHSELNMSSLELGDSALYFCASRGGPNTEAFFGQGTRLTVV.

CDR3 sequence reads: CASSQDPLRSSYEQYF. The CDR3 DNA follows: TGCGCCAGCAGCCAAGACCCTCTTAGGAGCTCCTACGAGCAGTACTTC. J is TRBJ2-7 and V is TRBV4-1; D not resolved. This CDR3 is built from 16 residues. The germline V gene has CDR1 MGHRA and CDR2 YSYEKL. V was shortened by 0 bases and J by 0 bases, with 12 bases between the two germline ends.

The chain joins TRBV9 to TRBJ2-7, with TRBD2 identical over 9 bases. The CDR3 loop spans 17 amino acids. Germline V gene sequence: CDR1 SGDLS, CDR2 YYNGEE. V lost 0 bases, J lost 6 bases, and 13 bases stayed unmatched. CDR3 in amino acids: CASSVGPPLSGSSEQYF. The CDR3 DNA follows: TGTGCCAGCAGCGTAGGGCCTCCCCTTAGCGGGAGTTCCGAGCAGTACTTC.

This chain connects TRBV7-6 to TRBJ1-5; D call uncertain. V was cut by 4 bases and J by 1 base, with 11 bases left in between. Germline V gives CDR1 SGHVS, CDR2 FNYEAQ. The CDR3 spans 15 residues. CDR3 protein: CASSSGPYSNQPQHF. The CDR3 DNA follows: TGTGCCAGCAGCTCTGGCCCGTACAGCAATCAGCCCCAGCATTTT.

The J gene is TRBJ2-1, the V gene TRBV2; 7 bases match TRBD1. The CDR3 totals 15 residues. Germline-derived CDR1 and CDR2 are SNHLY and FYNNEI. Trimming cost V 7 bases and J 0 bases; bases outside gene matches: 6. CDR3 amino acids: CASNPRGSSYNEQFF. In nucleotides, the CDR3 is TGTGCCAGCAATCCCAGGGGGTCCTCCTACAATGAGCAGTTCTTC.

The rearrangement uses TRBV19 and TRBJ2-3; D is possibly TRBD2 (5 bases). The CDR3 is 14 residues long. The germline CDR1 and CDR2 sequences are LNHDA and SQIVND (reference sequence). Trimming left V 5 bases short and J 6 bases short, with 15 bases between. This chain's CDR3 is CASSGRDPWDTQYF. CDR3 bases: TGTGCCAGTAGTGGGAGAGACCCGTGGGATACGCAGTATTTT.

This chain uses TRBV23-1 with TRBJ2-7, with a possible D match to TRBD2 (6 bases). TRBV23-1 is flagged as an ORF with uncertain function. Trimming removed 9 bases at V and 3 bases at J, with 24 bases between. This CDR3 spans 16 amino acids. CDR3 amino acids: CAREQSRGLTLYEQYF. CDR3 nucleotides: TGCGCCAGGGAACAATCTCGGGGACTCACCCTCTACGAGCAGTACTTC.

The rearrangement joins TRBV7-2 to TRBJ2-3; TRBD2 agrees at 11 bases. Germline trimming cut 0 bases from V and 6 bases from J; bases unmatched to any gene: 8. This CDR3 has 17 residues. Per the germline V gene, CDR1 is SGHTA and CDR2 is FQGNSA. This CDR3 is CASSLAVLAGVMDTQYF. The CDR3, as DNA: TGTGCCAGCAGCTTAGCGGTACTAGCGGGAGTAATGGATACGCAGTATTTT.

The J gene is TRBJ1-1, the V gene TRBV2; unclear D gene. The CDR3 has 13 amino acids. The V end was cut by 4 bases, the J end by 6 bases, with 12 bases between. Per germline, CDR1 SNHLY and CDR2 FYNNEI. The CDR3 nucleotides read TGTGCCAGCAGTGCACGGCTCGGGGCTGAAGCTTTCTTT. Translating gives CASSARLGAEAFF.

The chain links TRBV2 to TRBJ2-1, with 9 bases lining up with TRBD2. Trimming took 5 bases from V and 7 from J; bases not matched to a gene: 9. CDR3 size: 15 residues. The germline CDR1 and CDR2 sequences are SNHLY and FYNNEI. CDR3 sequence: CASSIAGAVVNEQFF. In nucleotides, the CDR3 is TGTGCCAGCAGTATAGCGGGAGCAGTGGTGAATGAGCAGTTCTTC.

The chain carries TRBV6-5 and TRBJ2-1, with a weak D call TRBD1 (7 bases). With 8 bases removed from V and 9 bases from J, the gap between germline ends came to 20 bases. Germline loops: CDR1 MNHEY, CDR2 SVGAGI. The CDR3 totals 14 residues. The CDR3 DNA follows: TGTGCCAGCCGACGAGCGGCGGAGGGGGCTGAGCAGTTCTTC. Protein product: CASRRAAEGAEQFF.

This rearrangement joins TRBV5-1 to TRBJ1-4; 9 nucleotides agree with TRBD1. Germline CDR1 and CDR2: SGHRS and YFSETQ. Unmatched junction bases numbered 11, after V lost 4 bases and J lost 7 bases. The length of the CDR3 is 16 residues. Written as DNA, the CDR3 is TGCGCCAGCAGCCTCTCTACGACAGGGGGAACTGAAAAACTGTTTTTT. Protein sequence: CASSLSTTGGTEKLFF. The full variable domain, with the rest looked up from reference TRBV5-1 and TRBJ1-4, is KAGVTQTPRYLIKTRGQQVTLSCSPISGHRSVSWYQQTPGQGLQFLFEYFSETQRNKGNFPGRFSGRQFSNSRSEMNVSTLELGDSALYLCASSLSTTGGTEKLFFGSGTQLSVL.

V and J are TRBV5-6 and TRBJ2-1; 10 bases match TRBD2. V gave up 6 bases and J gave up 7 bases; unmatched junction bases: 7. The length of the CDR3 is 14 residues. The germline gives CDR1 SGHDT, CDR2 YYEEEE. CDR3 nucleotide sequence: TGTGCCAGCAAGTTAATAGCGGGAGGTAATGAGCAGTTCTTC. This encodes CASKLIAGGNEQFF.

DNA for the CDR3: TGCGCCAGCAGCCCAGGACTAGGAAAATACGAGCAGTACTTC. Amino acid sequence: CASSPGLGKYEQYF. The gene calls are TRBV5-1 and TRBJ2-7; 7 bases are a match to TRBD2. This CDR3 has 14 residues. V lost 4 bases, J lost 4 bases, and 8 bases stayed unmatched. Germline assignment: CDR1 SGHRS and CDR2 YFSETQ. Complete variable domain (other parts from reference TRBV5-1 and TRBJ2-7): KAGVTQTPRYLIKTRGQQVTLSCSPISGHRSVSWYQQTPGQGLQFLFEYFSETQRNKGNFPGRFSGRQFSNSRSEMNVSTLELGDSALYLCASSPGLGKYEQYFGPGTRLTVT.

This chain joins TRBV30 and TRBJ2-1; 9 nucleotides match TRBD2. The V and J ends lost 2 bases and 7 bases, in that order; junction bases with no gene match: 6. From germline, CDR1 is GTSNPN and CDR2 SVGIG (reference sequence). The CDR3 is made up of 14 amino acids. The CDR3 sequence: CAWSQAGGQNEQFF. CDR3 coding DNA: TGTGCCTGGAGTCAAGCGGGAGGTCAGAATGAGCAGTTCTTC.

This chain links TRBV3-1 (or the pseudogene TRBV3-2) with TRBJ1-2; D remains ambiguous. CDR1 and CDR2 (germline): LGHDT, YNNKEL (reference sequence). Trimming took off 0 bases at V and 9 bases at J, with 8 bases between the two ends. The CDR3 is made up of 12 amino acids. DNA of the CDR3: TGTGCCAGCAGCCAAGATGGCCTGAGCTACACCTTC. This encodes CASSQDGLSYTF.